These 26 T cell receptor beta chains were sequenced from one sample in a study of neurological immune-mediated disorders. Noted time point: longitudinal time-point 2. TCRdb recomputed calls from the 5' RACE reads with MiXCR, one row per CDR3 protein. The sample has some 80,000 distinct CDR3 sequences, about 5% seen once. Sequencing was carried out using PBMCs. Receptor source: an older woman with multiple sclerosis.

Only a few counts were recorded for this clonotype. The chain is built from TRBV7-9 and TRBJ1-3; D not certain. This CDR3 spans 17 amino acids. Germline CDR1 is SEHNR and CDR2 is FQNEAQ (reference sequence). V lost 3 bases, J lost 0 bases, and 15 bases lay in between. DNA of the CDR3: TGTGCCAGCAGCTTCCACGGAAACTACGCCTCTGGAAACACCATATATTTT. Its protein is CASSFHGNYASGNTIYF.

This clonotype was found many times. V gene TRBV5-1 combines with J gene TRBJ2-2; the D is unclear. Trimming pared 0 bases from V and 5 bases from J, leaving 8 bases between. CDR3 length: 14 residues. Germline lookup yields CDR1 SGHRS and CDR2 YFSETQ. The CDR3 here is CASSLALETGELFF. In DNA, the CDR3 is TGCGCCAGCAGCTTGGCCTTGGAGACCGGGGAGCTGTTTTTT.

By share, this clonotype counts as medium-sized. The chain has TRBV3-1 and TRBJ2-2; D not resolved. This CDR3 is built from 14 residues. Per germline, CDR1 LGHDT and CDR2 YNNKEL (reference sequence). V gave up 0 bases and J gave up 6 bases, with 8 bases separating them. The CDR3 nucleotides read TGTGCCAGCAGCCAAGATTTGCGAGCCGGGGAGCTGTTTTTT. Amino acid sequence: CASSQDLRAGELFF.

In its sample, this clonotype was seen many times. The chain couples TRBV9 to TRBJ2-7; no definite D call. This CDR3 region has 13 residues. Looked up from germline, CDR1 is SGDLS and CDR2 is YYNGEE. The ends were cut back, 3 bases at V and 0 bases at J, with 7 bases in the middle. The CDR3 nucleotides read TGTGCCAGCAGCGATCAGAGCTCCTACGAGCAGTACTTC. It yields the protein CASSDQSSYEQYF. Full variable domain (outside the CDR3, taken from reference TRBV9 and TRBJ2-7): DSGVTQTPKHLITATGQRVTLRCSPRSGDLSVYWYQQSLDQGLQFLIQYYNGEERAKGNILERFSAQQFPDLHSELNLSSLELGDSALYFCASSDQSSYEQYFGPGTRLTVT.

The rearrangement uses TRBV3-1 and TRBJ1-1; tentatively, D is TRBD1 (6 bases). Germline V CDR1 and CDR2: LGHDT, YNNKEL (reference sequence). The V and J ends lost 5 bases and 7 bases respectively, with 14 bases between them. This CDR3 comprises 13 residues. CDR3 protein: CASSLQGWGEAFF. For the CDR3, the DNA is TGTGCCAGCAGCTTACAGGGATGGGGTGAAGCTTTCTTT.

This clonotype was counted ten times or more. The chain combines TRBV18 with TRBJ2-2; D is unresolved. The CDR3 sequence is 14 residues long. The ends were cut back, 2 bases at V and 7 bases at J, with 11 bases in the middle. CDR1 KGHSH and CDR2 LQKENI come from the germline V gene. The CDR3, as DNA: TGTGCCAGCTCACCAACTCGGTTAAGCGGGGAGCTGTTTTTT. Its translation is CASSPTRLSGELFF.

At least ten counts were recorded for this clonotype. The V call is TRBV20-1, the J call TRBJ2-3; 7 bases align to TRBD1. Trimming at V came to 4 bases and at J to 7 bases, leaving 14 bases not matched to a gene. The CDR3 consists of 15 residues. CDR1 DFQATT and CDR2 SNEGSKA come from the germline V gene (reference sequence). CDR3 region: CSAKPRDSVFHTQYF. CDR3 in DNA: TGCAGTGCTAAACCCCGGGACAGCGTTTTTCATACGCAGTATTTT.

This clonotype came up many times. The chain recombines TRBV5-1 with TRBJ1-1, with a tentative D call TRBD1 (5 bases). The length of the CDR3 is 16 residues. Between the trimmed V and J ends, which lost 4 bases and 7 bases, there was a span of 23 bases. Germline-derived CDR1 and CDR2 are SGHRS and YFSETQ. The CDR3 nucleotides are TGCGCCAGCAGCCCCAACCTTCGCCAGGGATCGGTTGAAGCTTTCTTT. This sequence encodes CASSPNLRQGSVEAFF. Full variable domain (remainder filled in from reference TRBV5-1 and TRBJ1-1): KAGVTQTPRYLIKTRGQQVTLSCSPISGHRSVSWYQQTPGQGLQFLFEYFSETQRNKGNFPGRFSGRQFSNSRSEMNVSTLELGDSALYLCASSPNLRQGSVEAFFGQGTRLTVV.

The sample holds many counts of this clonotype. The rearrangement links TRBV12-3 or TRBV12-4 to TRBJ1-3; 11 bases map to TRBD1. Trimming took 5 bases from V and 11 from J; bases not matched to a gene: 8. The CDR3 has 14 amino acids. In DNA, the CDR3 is TGTGCCAGCAGTCTCCGGACAGGGGGCCATGCCATATATTTT. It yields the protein CASSLRTGGHAIYF.

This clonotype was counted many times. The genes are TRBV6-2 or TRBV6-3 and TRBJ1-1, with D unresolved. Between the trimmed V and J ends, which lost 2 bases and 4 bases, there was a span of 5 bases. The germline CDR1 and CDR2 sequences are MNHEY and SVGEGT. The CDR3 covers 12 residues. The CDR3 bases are TGTGCCAGCAGTTACCCTCCCACTGAAGCTTTCTTT. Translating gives CASSYPPTEAFF.

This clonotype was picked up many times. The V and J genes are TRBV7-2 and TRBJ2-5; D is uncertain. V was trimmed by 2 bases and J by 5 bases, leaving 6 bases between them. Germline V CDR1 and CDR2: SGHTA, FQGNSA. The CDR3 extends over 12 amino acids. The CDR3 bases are TGTGCCAGCAGCTTATCGCGTGAGACCCAGTACTTC. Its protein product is CASSLSRETQYF.

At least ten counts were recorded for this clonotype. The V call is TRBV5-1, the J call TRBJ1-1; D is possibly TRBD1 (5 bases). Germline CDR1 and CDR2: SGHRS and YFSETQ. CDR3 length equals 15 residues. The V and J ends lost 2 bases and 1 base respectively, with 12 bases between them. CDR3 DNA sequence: TGCGCCAGCAGCTTTCCGGGACCGACGAACACTGAAGCTTTCTTT. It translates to CASSFPGPTNTEAFF.

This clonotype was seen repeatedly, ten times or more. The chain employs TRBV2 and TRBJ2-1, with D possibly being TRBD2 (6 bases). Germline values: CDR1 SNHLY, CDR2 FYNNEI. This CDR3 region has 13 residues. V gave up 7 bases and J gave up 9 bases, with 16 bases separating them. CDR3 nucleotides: TGTGCCAGCAATCGGGACTCCCCGCCTGAGCAGTTCTTC. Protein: CASNRDSPPEQFF.

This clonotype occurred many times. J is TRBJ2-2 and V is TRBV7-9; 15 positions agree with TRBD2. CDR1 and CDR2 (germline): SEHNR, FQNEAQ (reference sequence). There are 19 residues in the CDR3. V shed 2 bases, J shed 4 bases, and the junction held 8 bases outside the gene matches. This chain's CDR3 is CASSLSGLAGGPGTGELFF. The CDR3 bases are TGTGCCAGCAGCTTATCCGGACTAGCGGGGGGGCCAGGCACCGGGGAGCTGTTTTTT.

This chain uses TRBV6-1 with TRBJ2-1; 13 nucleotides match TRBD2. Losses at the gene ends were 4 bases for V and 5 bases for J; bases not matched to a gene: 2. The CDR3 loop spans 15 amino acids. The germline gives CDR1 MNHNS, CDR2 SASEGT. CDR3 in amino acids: CASSALAGGHNEQFF. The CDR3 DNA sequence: TGTGCCAGCAGTGCACTAGCGGGGGGGCACAATGAGCAGTTCTTC.

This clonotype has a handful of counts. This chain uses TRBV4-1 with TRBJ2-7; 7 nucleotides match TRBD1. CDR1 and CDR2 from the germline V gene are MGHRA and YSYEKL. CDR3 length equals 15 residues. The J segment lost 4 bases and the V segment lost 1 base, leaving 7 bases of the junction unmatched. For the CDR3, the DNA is TGCGCCAGCAGCCAAGTCTCGACAGGGATGTACGAGCAGTACTTC. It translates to CASSQVSTGMYEQYF.

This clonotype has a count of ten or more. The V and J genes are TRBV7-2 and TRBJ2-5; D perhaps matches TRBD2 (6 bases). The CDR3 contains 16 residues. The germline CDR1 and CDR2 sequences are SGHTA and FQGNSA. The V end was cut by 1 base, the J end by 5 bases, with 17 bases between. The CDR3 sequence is CASSLDRGSGSETQYF. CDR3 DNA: TGTGCCAGCAGCTTAGATCGGGGGTCGGGCAGTGAGACCCAGTACTTC.

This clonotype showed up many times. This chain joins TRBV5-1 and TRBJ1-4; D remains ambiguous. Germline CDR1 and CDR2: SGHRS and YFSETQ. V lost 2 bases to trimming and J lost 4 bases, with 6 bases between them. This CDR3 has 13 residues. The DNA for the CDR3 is TGCGCCAGCAGCTTCAGTGATAATGAAAAACTGTTTTTT. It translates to CASSFSDNEKLFF.

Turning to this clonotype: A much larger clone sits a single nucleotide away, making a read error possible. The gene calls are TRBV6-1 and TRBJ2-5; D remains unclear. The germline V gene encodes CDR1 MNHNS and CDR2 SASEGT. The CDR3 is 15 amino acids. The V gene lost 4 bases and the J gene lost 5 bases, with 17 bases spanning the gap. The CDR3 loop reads CASSAYQSYGETQYF. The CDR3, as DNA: TGTGCCAGCAGTGCCTACCAGAGCTACGGGGAGACCCAGTACTTC.

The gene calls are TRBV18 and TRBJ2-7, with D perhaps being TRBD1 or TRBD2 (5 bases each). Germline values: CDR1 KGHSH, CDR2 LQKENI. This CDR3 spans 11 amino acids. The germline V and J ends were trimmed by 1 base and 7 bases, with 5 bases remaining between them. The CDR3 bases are TGTGCCAGCTCACCACGGGGGGAGCAGTACTTC. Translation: CASSPRGEQYF.

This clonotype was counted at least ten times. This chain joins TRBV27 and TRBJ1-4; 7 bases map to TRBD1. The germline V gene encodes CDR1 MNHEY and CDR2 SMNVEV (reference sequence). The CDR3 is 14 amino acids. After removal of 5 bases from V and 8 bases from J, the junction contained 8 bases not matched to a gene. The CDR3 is CASSLDRVGEKLFF. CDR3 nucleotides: TGTGCCAGCAGTCTCGACAGGGTGGGAGAAAAACTGTTTTTT.

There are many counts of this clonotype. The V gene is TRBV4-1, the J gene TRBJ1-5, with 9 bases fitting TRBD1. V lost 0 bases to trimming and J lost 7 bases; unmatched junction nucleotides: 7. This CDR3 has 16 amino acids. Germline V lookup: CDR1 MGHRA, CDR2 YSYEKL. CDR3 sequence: CASSQDPGQGRQPQHF. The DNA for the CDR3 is TGCGCCAGCAGCCAAGATCCGGGACAGGGAAGACAGCCCCAGCATTTT.

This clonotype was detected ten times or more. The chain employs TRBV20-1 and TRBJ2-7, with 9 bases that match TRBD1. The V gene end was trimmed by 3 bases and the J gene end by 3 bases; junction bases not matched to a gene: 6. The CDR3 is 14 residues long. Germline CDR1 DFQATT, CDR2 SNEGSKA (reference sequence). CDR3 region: CSARPGQGSYEQYF. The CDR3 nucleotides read TGCAGTGCTAGGCCGGGACAGGGAAGCTACGAGCAGTACTTC.

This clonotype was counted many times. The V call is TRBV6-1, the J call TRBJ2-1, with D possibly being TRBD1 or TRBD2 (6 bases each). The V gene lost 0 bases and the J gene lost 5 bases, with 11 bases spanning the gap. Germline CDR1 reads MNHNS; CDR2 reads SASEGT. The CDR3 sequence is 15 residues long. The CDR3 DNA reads TGTGCCAGCAGTGAAGCAGGTGGGGGGCACAATGAGCAGTTCTTC. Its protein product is CASSEAGGGHNEQFF.

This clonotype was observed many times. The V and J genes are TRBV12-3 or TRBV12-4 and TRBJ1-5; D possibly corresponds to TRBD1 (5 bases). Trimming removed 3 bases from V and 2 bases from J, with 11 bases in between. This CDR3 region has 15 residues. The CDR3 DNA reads TGTGCCAGCAGTTTCTCGGGGCCCGGCAATCAGCCCCAGCATTTT. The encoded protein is CASSFSGPGNQPQHF.

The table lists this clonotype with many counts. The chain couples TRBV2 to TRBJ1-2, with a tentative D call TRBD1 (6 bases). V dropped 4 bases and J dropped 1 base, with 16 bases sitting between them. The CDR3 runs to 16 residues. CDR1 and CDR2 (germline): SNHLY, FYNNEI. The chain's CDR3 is CASSGARDKINYGYTF. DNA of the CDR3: TGTGCCAGCAGTGGGGCCAGGGACAAGATTAACTATGGCTACACCTTC.